A selection of T cell receptor beta chains follows, all from one sample in a study of T cell responses to AZD1222 COVID-19 vaccine. The assay was immunoSEQ multiplex PCR, and TCRdb's table has in-frame clones only and misses some. The sample holds approximately 110,000 clones, 89% seen once. This sample comprised peripheral blood, obtained on day 0 of AZD1222 vaccination. The receptors were sampled from an adult in good health. Each CDR3 is given with its conserved first and last residue.

v_gene	CDR3aa
TRBV2	CASSRRAGTGVVAQYF
TRBV28	CASSLNPGTGASPLHF
TRBV13	CASSFQGPYGYTF
TRBV18	CASSPRPSGGRYEQYF
TRBV4-1	CASSHPTGSTPEQYF
TRBV9	CASSVRTGGSGELFF
TRBV3-1/TRBV3-2	CASSQAGHGGRGGPSTDTQYF
TRBV14	CASSLSGMSPKETQYF
TRBV4-1	CASSQASGLLTGELFF
TRBV28	CASKETGTGSYGYTF
TRBV7-9	CASSYASGEYNEQFF
TRBV21-1	CASSVRGGLSTQYF
TRBV7-8	CASSRGQNYGYTF
TRBV7-2	CASSSQGRLQETQYF
TRBV19	CASSKAGQGLAGGYTF
TRBV2	CASRGTGVYGYTF
TRBV6-6	CASIPGVIGEQYF
TRBV30	CAWSAGQRSYGYTF
TRBV28	CASSSLTGPLGLGEKLFF
TRBV7-8	CASSWDFNFEQFF
TRBV28	CASSLGGRDPRRETQYF
TRBV30	CAWSRGSLTGYTF
TRBV6-4	CASSESTGNVLHF
TRBV5-1	CASSLGGGPKSYEQYF
TRBV5-1	CASSLTGFYDSPLHF
TRBV7-6	CASSLEPQGPYGYTF
TRBV11-1	CASSLNGGSSYNEQFF
TRBV3-1/TRBV3-2	CASSQGGTNSYEQYF
TRBV4-2	CASSQGAREDEKLFF